This entry concerns a single T cell receptor (beta chain). The antigen is unknown. The entry originates in a study of cytomegalovirus exposure and HLA in healthy donors. Deletions cut 5 bases from V and 1 base from J, with 6 bases between. Germline values: CDR1 MNHEY, CDR2 SVGAGI. CDR3 size: 14 residues. Study results and caveats: Earlier results showed most TCR beta V segments being productive about 90% or about 30% of the time. There were over 150 TCR beta chains listed as cytomegalovirus-associated. Several of the most significant clusters appeared, in a later analysis, to be linked to common viral pathogens. Some public TCRs appeared in many individuals, while most sequences were rare.

Use of 60 Vbeta and 13 Jbeta primers characterized the PCR. Clones were sequenced by immunoSEQ multiplex PCR, and TCRdb holds only the in-frame ones, with some missing. The data contain around 140,000 clones, 75% to 80% of them singletons. This TCR was sampled from a woman in her late teens or twenties in good health and CMV-seropositive. This chain connects TRBV6-5 to TRBJ1-6; no definite D call. Sequenced material: PBMCs. This CDR3 reads CASSSGSYNSPLHF. CDR3 in DNA: TGTGCCAGCAGTAGCGGTTCCTATAATTCACCCCTCCACTTT.